The 26 T cell receptor beta chains reported below all come from one sample, sequenced in a study of T cells in Graves' hyperthyroidism and ophthalmopathy. TCR beta CDR3 regions were amplified from RNA transcripts. A first-round RT-PCR of the TCR CDR3 used the HTBI primer set. From the multiplex PCR reads, TCRdb called clonotypes with MiXCR, one entry per CDR3 protein. There are about 690,000 distinct CDR3 sequences in the sample; approximately 15% occur only once, and about a sixth lies in the top ten. The sequencing sample was made of blood. The receptor set was obtained from a man in his fifties or sixties with Graves' hyperthyroidism.

This clonotype was detected ten times or more. The rearrangement uses TRBV2 and TRBJ1-1, with a possible D match to TRBD1 (5 bases). With 9 bases removed from V and 5 bases from J, the gap between germline ends came to 10 bases. Germline lookup yields CDR1 SNHLY and CDR2 FYNNEI. The CDR3 is made up of 11 amino acids. CDR3 sequence: CARRRGTEAFF. The DNA for the CDR3 is TGTGCCAGGCGAAGGGGAACTGAAGCTTTCTTT.

The chain recombines TRBV27 with TRBJ2-3, with 7 bases that match TRBD2. The V gene end was trimmed by 5 bases and the J gene end by 4 bases; junction bases not matched to a gene: 12. The CDR3 is 16 amino acids. Germline values: CDR1 MNHEY, CDR2 SMNVEV (reference sequence). CDR3 residues: CASSPLAVSAADTQYF. DNA for the CDR3: TGTGCCAGCAGTCCTCTAGCGGTCAGTGCCGCAGATACGCAGTATTTT.

The chain links TRBV6-2 or TRBV6-3 to TRBJ2-7, with 8 bases lining up with TRBD1. Trimming removed 2 bases from V and 4 bases from J; junction bases left unmatched: 4. The CDR3 sequence is 14 residues long. Per germline, CDR1 MNHEY and CDR2 SVGEGT. The CDR3 coding sequence is TGTGCCAGCAGTTACAACAGGGGGAAATACGAGCAGTACTTC. Its protein product is CASSYNRGKYEQYF.

The chain is built from TRBV6-1 and TRBJ1-2; 8 bases fit TRBD1. Per germline, CDR1 MNHNS and CDR2 SASEGT. The CDR3 has 15 amino acids. The ends lost 6 bases at V and 4 bases at J; junction bases unmatched: 10. The CDR3 DNA follows: TGTGCCAGCAGCCGTCACAGGGGGGACCTCTATGGCTACACCTTC. Translating gives CASSRHRGDLYGYTF.

This chain connects TRBV19 to TRBJ1-3; no definite D call. The V gene lost 5 bases and the J gene lost 1 base, with 12 bases spanning the gap. Germline CDR1 and CDR2: LNHDA and SQIVND (reference sequence). The CDR3 length is 15 residues. CDR3 DNA: TGTGCCAGTAGTCCCATTGACTCATCTGGAAACACCATATATTTT. It translates to CASSPIDSSGNTIYF.

This chain connects TRBV19 to TRBJ1-5, with 7 positions matching TRBD1. V shed 6 bases and J 6 bases; nucleotides not matched to a gene: 8. From germline, CDR1 is LNHDA and CDR2 SQIVND (reference sequence). The CDR3 runs 14 residues. The CDR3 DNA reads TGTGCCAGTAGCTCCGACAGGGTACGTCAGCCCCAGCATTTT. Amino acid sequence: CASSSDRVRQPQHF.

This clonotype was counted a few times. The rearrangement joins TRBV6-2 or TRBV6-3 to TRBJ1-2, with TRBD1 as a possible D gene (6 bases). CDR1 and CDR2 from the germline V gene are MNHEY and SVGEGT. Trimming shortened V by 6 bases and J by 0 bases, and 14 bases separated the two germline ends. There are 15 residues in the CDR3. The CDR3 region has the DNA TGTGCCAGCAGCTTCGGCGGGACATCTAACTATGGCTACACCTTC. Translating gives CASSFGGTSNYGYTF.

The chain joins TRBV30 to TRBJ1-1, with 10 bases that match TRBD1. Germline-derived CDR1 and CDR2 are GTSNPN and SVGIG (reference sequence). The CDR3 runs 12 residues. Trimming removed 1 base from V and 12 bases from J; junction bases left unmatched: 5. CDR3 DNA: TGTGCCTGGAGTGCGGGGACAGGGGTAACTTTCTTT. It specifies CAWSAGTGVTFF. Variable domain in full (rest from reference TRBV30 and TRBJ1-1): SQTIHQWPATLVQPVGSPLSLECTVEGTSNPNLYWYRQAAGRGLQLLFYSVGIGQISSEVPQNLSASRPQDRQFILSSKKLLLSDSGFYLCAWSAGTGVTFFGQGTRLTVV.

This clonotype has only a few counts. The chain employs TRBV28 and TRBJ1-1; D uncertain. Germline V lookup: CDR1 MDHEN, CDR2 SYDVKM. Between the trimmed V and J ends, which lost 8 bases and 7 bases, there was a span of 8 bases. The CDR3 is made up of 10 amino acids. As DNA, the CDR3 is TGTGCCAGCGGACGGGTTGAAGCTTTCTTT. Its translation is CASGRVEAFF.

The J gene is TRBJ1-4, the V gene TRBV12-3 or TRBV12-4, with D possibly being TRBD1 (5 bases). The CDR3 has 15 residues. Trimming removed 8 bases at V and 1 base at J, with 14 bases between. The CDR3 reads CASGAEFLTNEKLFF. As DNA, the CDR3 is TGTGCCAGCGGGGCGGAGTTCTTAACTAATGAAAAACTGTTTTTT.

The sample holds many counts of this clonotype. The gene calls are TRBV30 and TRBJ2-7; D perhaps matches TRBD2 (5 bases). V was cut by 0 bases and J by 6 bases, with 12 bases left in between. Germline V CDR1 and CDR2: GTSNPN, SVGIG (reference sequence). There are 13 residues in the CDR3. CDR3 amino acids: CAWSVTGWGEQYF. The CDR3 nucleotides are TGTGCCTGGAGTGTAACGGGGTGGGGCGAGCAGTACTTC.

Worth noting for this clonotype: A much bigger clone sits one base away, suggesting this may be a read error. This chain links TRBV7-3 with TRBJ1-1; D not certain. The CDR3 runs to 13 residues. Per germline, CDR1 SGHTA and CDR2 FQGTGA. V was shortened by 2 bases and J by 8 bases, with 12 bases between the two germline ends. CDR3 DNA: TGTGCCAGCAGCTTATCTCCCGACGGAGAAGCTTTCTTT. Amino acids: CASSLSPDGEAFF.

A few counts support this clonotype. V and J are TRBV7-9 and TRBJ2-3; 8 bases map to TRBD1. The CDR3 runs to 15 residues. Germline V gene sequence: CDR1 SEHNR, CDR2 FQNEAQ (reference sequence). V trimming: 5 bases; J trimming: 1 base; junction bases outside the gene matches: 5. CDR3 coding DNA: TGTGCCAGCAGCACCCCAGGGGGCGGCACAGATACGCAGTATTTT. It translates to CASSTPGGGTDTQYF.

This clonotype was counted ten times or more. The chain combines TRBV19 with TRBJ1-6; 7 bases are a match to TRBD1. From germline, CDR1 is LNHDA and CDR2 SQIVND (reference sequence). The J segment lost 7 bases and the V segment lost 2 bases, leaving 5 bases of the junction unmatched. The CDR3 is 15 amino acids. CDR3 DNA sequence: TGTGCCAGTAGTATAAACAGGGGTCGGAATTCACCCCTCCACTTT. Its translation is CASSINRGRNSPLHF. Filled out from reference TRBV19 and TRBJ1-6, the complete variable domain reads DGGITQSPKYLFRKEGQNVTLSCEQNLNHDAMYWYRQDPGQGLRLIYYSQIVNDFQKGDIAEGYSVSREKKESFPLTVTSAQKNPTAFYLCASSINRGRNSPLHFGNGTRLTVT.

This clonotype was seen ten or more times. CDR3 nucleotides: TGTGCCAGCAGCTTGGGATTTGGAAACACCATATATTTT. Translation gives CASSLGFGNTIYF. This chain uses TRBV7-8 with TRBJ1-3; D not certain. The germline V gene has CDR1 SGHVS and CDR2 FQNEAQ. The ends were cut back, 3 bases at V and 3 bases at J, with 6 bases in the middle. The CDR3 has 13 amino acids.

The table lists this clonotype with a few counts. V is TRBV15 and J is TRBJ2-1; 11 positions match TRBD2. Trimming took 2 bases from V and 4 from J; bases not matched to a gene: 4. Germline CDR1 reads LNHNV; CDR2 reads YYDKDF (reference sequence). The CDR3 spans 16 residues. CDR3 DNA sequence: TGTGCCACCAGCAGAATTGCTAGCGGGGGGTACAATGAGCAGTTCTTC. Its translation: CATSRIASGGYNEQFF.

A single count supports this clonotype. The V gene is TRBV5-1, the J gene TRBJ2-2; 8 nucleotides agree with TRBD1. Losses at the gene ends were 4 bases for V and 6 bases for J; bases not matched to a gene: 14. The length of the CDR3 is 17 residues. CDR1 and CDR2 from the germline V gene are SGHRS and YFSETQ. This CDR3 is CASSPNPTGDDAGELFF. The CDR3 bases are TGCGCCAGCAGCCCGAACCCGACAGGGGATGATGCCGGGGAGCTGTTTTTT.

This clonotype showed up many times. The CDR3 DNA is TGTGCCAGCAGCATGGGGACGGTTAGCAATCAGCCCCAGCATTTT. Translation: CASSMGTVSNQPQHF. This rearrangement joins TRBV7-2 to TRBJ1-5, with D possibly TRBD1 on 5 matching bases. Per germline, CDR1 SGHTA and CDR2 FQGNSA. The CDR3 is 15 residues long. V was trimmed by 5 bases and J by 0 bases, leaving 11 bases between them.

This sequence joins TRBV30 and TRBJ2-7; 10 nucleotides agree with TRBD2. In germline, CDR1 is GTSNPN, CDR2 SVGIG (reference sequence). This CDR3 is built from 15 residues. V lost 2 bases to trimming and J lost 3 bases; unmatched junction nucleotides: 7. Here the CDR3 reads CAWSPLAGAHYEQYF. CDR3 nucleotides: TGTGCCTGGAGTCCTCTAGCGGGAGCGCACTACGAGCAGTACTTC.

V usage is TRBV7-2 and J usage is TRBJ1-1; a possible D gene is TRBD1 (5 bases). The V end was cut by 1 base, the J end by 0 bases, with 15 bases between. The CDR3 contains 17 residues. The germline V gene encodes CDR1 SGHTA and CDR2 FQGNSA. For the CDR3, the DNA is TGTGCCAGCAGCTTAGTCAGGGCCCTACCGATGAACACTGAAGCTTTCTTT. Its protein product is CASSLVRALPMNTEAFF. The variable domain in full, with the rest retrieved from reference TRBV7-2 and TRBJ1-1, is GAGVSQSPSNKVTEKGKDVELRCDPISGHTALYWYRQSLGQGLEFLIYFQGNSAPDKSGLPSDRFSAERTGGSVSTLTIQRTQQEDSAVYLCASSLVRALPMNTEAFFGQGTRLTVV.

This clonotype was seen repeatedly, ten times or more. CDR3 bases: TGTGCCAGCAGTGTCACAGGAAAACAGTATTTT. This encodes CASSVTGKQYF. The V and J genes are TRBV28 and TRBJ2-3, with D possibly being TRBD1 (5 bases). The CDR3 totals 11 residues. Per the germline V gene, CDR1 is MDHEN and CDR2 is SYDVKM. Between the trimmed V and J ends, which lost 5 bases and 12 bases, there was a span of 12 bases.

This chain connects TRBV5-5 to TRBJ1-5, with 9 bases that match TRBD1. V was pared by 4 bases and J by 5 bases, with 7 bases of the junction left unmatched. Germline loops: CDR1 SGHKS, CDR2 YYEKEE (reference sequence). This CDR3 is built from 15 residues. CDR3 loop: CASSGDREVDQPQHF. The CDR3 DNA follows: TGTGCCAGCAGCGGGGACAGGGAAGTGGATCAGCCCCAGCATTTT.

This clonotype was counted once. The genes are TRBV6-5 and TRBJ2-3; the D is unclear. CDR1 MNHEY and CDR2 SVGAGI come from the germline V gene. Trimming removed 0 bases from V and 6 bases from J, with 10 bases in between. This CDR3 is built from 14 residues. The DNA of the CDR3 is TGTGCCAGCAGTTACTCCAGATCTGGCGATACGCAGTATTTT. Amino acid sequence: CASSYSRSGDTQYF.

This clonotype occurred a few times. Because the CDR3 is missing its conserved closing phenylalanine or tryptophan, this is likely a read error. Here the CDR3 DNA reads TGCAGTGCTAAGGGACTAGCGGAACCCATTCAAGAGACCCAGTACCTC. Encoded protein: CSAKGLAEPIQETQYL. The chain joins TRBV20-1 to TRBJ2-5; 11 nucleotides line up with TRBD2. The germline V gene has CDR1 DFQATT and CDR2 SNEGSKA (reference sequence). V shed 4 bases, J shed 2 bases, and the junction held 9 bases outside the gene matches. CDR3 length: 16 residues.

This rearrangement joins TRBV12-3 or TRBV12-4 to TRBJ2-2; TRBD1 matches at 8 bases. V lost 5 bases to trimming and J lost 6 bases; unmatched junction nucleotides: 11. The CDR3 consists of 16 residues. CDR3 sequence: CASSPQGEMLAGELFF. In nucleotides, the CDR3 is TGTGCCAGCAGTCCACAGGGGGAGATGTTAGCCGGGGAGCTGTTTTTT.

V and J are TRBV5-8 and TRBJ2-1; D possibly corresponds to TRBD2 (6 bases). Germline lookup yields CDR1 SGHTS and CDR2 YDEGEE. The ends were cut back, 4 bases at V and 9 bases at J, with 17 bases in the middle. This CDR3 contains 14 residues. CDR3 coding DNA: TGTGCCAGCAGCGAGAGACTACGGGGAGGTGAGCAGTTCTTC. Residues: CASSERLRGGEQFF.